These T cell receptor beta chains were read from a single sample in a study of control samples from healthy donors and cancer patients. The assay was immunoSEQ multiplex PCR, and TCRdb's table has in-frame clones only and misses some. The data show fewer than 95,000 clones, roughly 80% seen once. The sample taken for sequencing was blood. These receptors were obtained from a man aged 30-40 years in good health. Both conserved end residues are part of each CDR3. The D gene is left open where the match is weak. A row's size may be missing; if present it is once, few, many or a size class.

CDR3aa: CASSGTGSSYNSPLHF
CDR3nt: TGTGCCAGCAGTGGGACAGGGAGCTCCTATAATTCACCCCTCCACTTT
j_gene: TRBJ1-6
d_gene: TRBD1
v_gene: TRBV2
abundance: .
len: 16

CDR3aa: CAWSSGRGNTEAFF
CDR3nt: TGTGCCTGGAGTTCTGGCAGGGGGAACACTGAAGCTTTCTTT
j_gene: TRBJ1-1
d_gene: .
v_gene: TRBV30
abundance: .
len: 14

CDR3aa: CASSPGSNYGYTF
CDR3nt: TGTGCCAGCAGCCCCGGGAGTAACTATGGCTACACCTTC
j_gene: TRBJ1-2
d_gene: .
v_gene: TRBV11-1
abundance: .
len: 13

CDR3aa: CASSSALNQGTEGYTF
CDR3nt: TGCGCCAGCAGCTCGGCCTTAAATCAGGGGACTGAAGGCTACACCTTC
j_gene: TRBJ1-2
d_gene: .
v_gene: TRBV5-1
abundance: .
len: 16

CDR3aa: CAWRDTENTEAFF
CDR3nt: TGTGCCTGGAGAGACACAGAGAACACTGAAGCTTTCTTT
j_gene: TRBJ1-1
d_gene: .
v_gene: TRBV30
abundance: .
len: 13

CDR3aa: CASSSNRGAYGYTF
CDR3nt: TGTGCCAGTAGTTCCAACAGGGGTGCCTATGGCTACACCTTC
j_gene: TRBJ1-2
d_gene: TRBD1
v_gene: TRBV19
abundance: .
len: 14

CDR3aa: CASSEFLILISPQETQYF
CDR3nt: TGTGCCAGCAGTGAATTTTTGATTCTAATTTCCCCCCAAGAGACCCAGTACTTC
j_gene: TRBJ2-5
d_gene: .
v_gene: TRBV6-1
abundance: .
len: 18

CDR3aa: CASRPDPGQGNSPLHF
CDR3nt: TGTGCCAGCAGACCCGATCCGGGACAGGGAAACTCACCCCTCCACTTT
j_gene: TRBJ1-6
d_gene: TRBD1
v_gene: TRBV4-2
abundance: once
len: 16

CDR3aa: CASSQRGGTYEQYF
CDR3nt: TGTGCCAGCAGCCAACGGGGGGGAACCTACGAGCAGTACTTC
j_gene: TRBJ2-7
d_gene: TRBD2
v_gene: TRBV4-2
abundance: .
len: 14

CDR3aa: CASSGQRGEKLFF
CDR3nt: TGTGCCAGTTCGGGACAGAGGGGTGAAAAACTGTTTTTT
j_gene: TRBJ1-4
d_gene: TRBD1
v_gene: TRBV6-5
abundance: .
len: 13

CDR3aa: CASSVGQGGNQPQHF
CDR3nt: TGTGCCAGCAGCGTAGGACAGGGCGGCAATCAGCCCCAGCATTTT
j_gene: TRBJ1-5
d_gene: TRBD1
v_gene: TRBV9
abundance: .
len: 15

CDR3aa: CASSPPQAIFEKLFF
CDR3nt: TGTGCCAGCAGTCCTCCACAGGCCATATTTGAAAAACTGTTTTTT
j_gene: TRBJ1-4
d_gene: .
v_gene: TRBV6-5
abundance: .
len: 15

CDR3aa: CASGLVGLSYNEQFF
CDR3nt: TGTGCTAGTGGTTTGGTCGGGCTCTCCTACAATGAGCAGTTCTTC
j_gene: TRBJ2-1
d_gene: .
v_gene: TRBV12-5
abundance: .
len: 15

CDR3aa: CASSPLDRQETQYF
CDR3nt: TGTGCCAGCTCACCACTCGACAGACAAGAGACCCAGTACTTC
j_gene: TRBJ2-5
d_gene: .
v_gene: TRBV18
abundance: .
len: 14

CDR3aa: CASSIRRDRTSGYTF
CDR3nt: TGTGCCAGCAGCATACGCCGGGACAGGACCAGTGGCTACACCTTC
j_gene: TRBJ1-2
d_gene: TRBD1
v_gene: TRBV5-4
abundance: once
len: 15

CDR3aa: CASSYEGGEQYF
CDR3nt: TGTGCCAGCAGTTACGAAGGAGGGGAGCAGTACTTC
j_gene: TRBJ2-7
d_gene: .
v_gene: TRBV28
abundance: .
len: 12

CDR3aa: CAWSPRDLAGGSRGNEQFF
CDR3nt: TGTGCCTGGAGTCCAAGAGATCTAGCGGGGGGCTCCCGCGGCAATGAGCAGTTCTTC
j_gene: TRBJ2-1
d_gene: TRBD2
v_gene: TRBV30
abundance: .
len: 19

CDR3aa: CASSYGGAREQFF
CDR3nt: TGTGCCAGCAGTTACGGGGGGGCCAGGGAGCAGTTCTTC
j_gene: TRBJ2-1
d_gene: .
v_gene: TRBV6-5
abundance: .
len: 13

CDR3aa: CAWMVQGAYEQYF
CDR3nt: TGTGCCTGGATGGTACAGGGGGCTTACGAGCAGTACTTC
j_gene: TRBJ2-7
d_gene: TRBD1
v_gene: TRBV30
abundance: .
len: 13

CDR3aa: CASSLVSMARTDTQYF
CDR3nt: TGCGCCAGCAGCTTGGTGTCAATGGCCCGCACAGATACGCAGTATTTT
j_gene: TRBJ2-3
d_gene: .
v_gene: TRBV5-1
abundance: .
len: 16

CDR3aa: CASRDRGDEKLFF
CDR3nt: TGTGCCAGCAGGGACAGGGGTGATGAAAAACTGTTTTTT
j_gene: TRBJ1-4
d_gene: TRBD1
v_gene: TRBV25-1
abundance: .
len: 13

CDR3aa: CASSQGGYSNQPQHF
CDR3nt: TGTGCCAGCAGCCAAGGAGGGTATAGCAATCAGCCCCAGCATTTT
j_gene: TRBJ1-5
d_gene: .
v_gene: TRBV14
abundance: few
len: 15

CDR3aa: CAISEGWGQGSTDTQYF
CDR3nt: TGTGCCATCAGTGAGGGCTGGGGACAGGGGAGCACAGATACGCAGTATTTT
j_gene: TRBJ2-3
d_gene: TRBD1
v_gene: TRBV10-3
abundance: .
len: 17

CDR3aa: CASSQGGVGTEAFF
CDR3nt: TGTGCCAGCTCACAGGGGGGTGTAGGCACTGAAGCTTTCTTT
j_gene: TRBJ1-1
d_gene: .
v_gene: TRBV18
abundance: .
len: 14

CDR3aa: CASSLASGARTEAFF
CDR3nt: TGTGCCAGCTCCCTTGCTTCCGGGGCGCGCACTGAAGCTTTCTTT
j_gene: TRBJ1-1
d_gene: .
v_gene: TRBV18
abundance: .
len: 15

CDR3aa: CASSQQGGNTIYF
CDR3nt: TGCGCCAGCAGCCAACAGGGTGGAAACACCATATATTTT
j_gene: TRBJ1-3
d_gene: .
v_gene: TRBV4-1
abundance: .
len: 13

CDR3aa: CAWNLRGGSETQYF
CDR3nt: TGTGCCTGGAATTTGCGGGGGGGCTCAGAGACCCAGTACTTC
j_gene: TRBJ2-5
d_gene: TRBD2
v_gene: TRBV30
abundance: once
len: 14

CDR3aa: CASSLTLLSSYEQYF
CDR3nt: TGTGCCAGCAGTTTAACCCTCCTAAGCTCCTACGAGCAGTACTTC
j_gene: TRBJ2-7
d_gene: .
v_gene: TRBV28
abundance: few
len: 15

CDR3aa: CAYRTGYIQETQYF
CDR3nt: TGTGCCTACCGGACAGGGTATATCCAAGAGACCCAGTACTTC
j_gene: TRBJ2-5
d_gene: TRBD1
v_gene: TRBV5-4
abundance: once
len: 14

CDR3aa: CASSPTANSGNTIYF
CDR3nt: TGTGCCAGCAGCCCAACGGCGAACTCTGGAAACACCATATATTTT
j_gene: TRBJ1-3
d_gene: .
v_gene: TRBV11-2
abundance: .
len: 15

CDR3aa: CASSQRQGGTNEKLFF
CDR3nt: TGTGCCAGCAGCCAGAGACAGGGGGGAACTAATGAAAAACTGTTTTTT
j_gene: TRBJ1-4
d_gene: TRBD1
v_gene: TRBV9
abundance: .
len: 16

CDR3aa: CASSLGGQGSTDTQYF
CDR3nt: TGTGCCAGCAGCTTGGGTGGACAGGGGAGTACAGATACGCAGTATTTT
j_gene: TRBJ2-3
d_gene: TRBD1
v_gene: TRBV5-4
abundance: .
len: 16

CDR3aa: CASSLGQGRKPQHF
CDR3nt: TGTGCCAGCAGTTTAGGGCAGGGGAGAAAGCCCCAGCATTTT
j_gene: TRBJ1-5
d_gene: .
v_gene: TRBV28
abundance: .
len: 14

CDR3aa: CASSVDRGDSPLHF
CDR3nt: TGTGCCAGCAGTGTGGACAGGGGGGATTCACCCCTCCACTTT
j_gene: TRBJ1-6
d_gene: TRBD1
v_gene: TRBV2
abundance: .
len: 14

CDR3aa: CASSQEWDRGSAEQYF
CDR3nt: TGTGCCAGCAGCCAAGAGTGGGACAGGGGATCGGCCGAGCAGTACTTC
j_gene: TRBJ2-7
d_gene: TRBD1
v_gene: TRBV4-2
abundance: .
len: 16

CDR3aa: CASTGSYNSPLHF
CDR3nt: TGTGCCAGCACCGGGAGCTATAATTCACCCCTCCACTTT
j_gene: TRBJ1-6
d_gene: .
v_gene: TRBV11-2
abundance: .
len: 13

CDR3aa: CASSTEALAKNIQYF
CDR3nt: TGTGCCAGCAGTACTGAGGCACTGGCCAAAAACATTCAGTACTTC
j_gene: TRBJ2-4
d_gene: .
v_gene: TRBV6-2/TRBV6-3
abundance: once
len: 15

CDR3aa: CASSLGGGAGTYEQYF
CDR3nt: TGTGCCAGCAGCCTTGGGGGAGGGGCGGGTACCTACGAGCAGTACTTC
j_gene: TRBJ2-7
d_gene: TRBD2
v_gene: TRBV4-2
abundance: .
len: 16

CDR3aa: CASSKRAGELFF
CDR3nt: TGTGCCAGCTCAAAAAGGGCCGGGGAGCTGTTTTTT
j_gene: TRBJ2-2
d_gene: .
v_gene: TRBV18
abundance: .
len: 12

CDR3aa: CASSYEVGSTEAFF
CDR3nt: TGTGCCAGCAGTTACGAGGTAGGAAGCACTGAAGCTTTCTTT
j_gene: TRBJ1-1
d_gene: .
v_gene: TRBV6-5
abundance: .
len: 14

CDR3aa: CASSASGGALLAKNIQYF
CDR3nt: TGTGCCAGCAGTGCTAGCGGGGGGGCTCTACTAGCCAAAAACATTCAGTACTTC
j_gene: TRBJ2-4
d_gene: TRBD2
v_gene: TRBV2
abundance: .
len: 18

CDR3aa: CASKGGQGAPPQHF
CDR3nt: TGTGCCAGCAAGGGAGGACAGGGGGCTCCGCCCCAGCATTTT
j_gene: TRBJ1-5
d_gene: TRBD1
v_gene: TRBV28
abundance: .
len: 14

CDR3aa: CVRSLDGSLGEQYF
CDR3nt: TGTGTCAGAAGCTTAGACGGGAGTCTCGGCGAGCAGTACTTC
j_gene: TRBJ2-7
d_gene: .
v_gene: TRBV7-5
abundance: .
len: 14

CDR3aa: CASSPPGRFSGNTIYF
CDR3nt: TGTGCCAGCTCACCACCGGGGCGGTTCTCTGGAAACACCATATATTTT
j_gene: TRBJ1-3
d_gene: .
v_gene: TRBV18
abundance: once
len: 16